Sequencing of this T cell receptor (beta chain) was carried out in a study of blood T cell repertoires in COVID-19. As for the study in general: Researchers got acute and convalescent COVID-19 samples from the United States, Italy and Spain. PBMCs, B-cell-depleted T cells, or T cells were the source of the cDNA or gDNA that made up the material.

CDR1 and CDR2 from the germline V gene are SEHNR and FQNEAQ (reference sequence). With 3 bases clipped from V and 2 bases from J, the junction kept 4 bases outside the gene matches. The CDR3 is 16 residues long. TCRdb's table, derived via immunoSEQ multiplex PCR, lists solely in-frame clones and lacks some. The data contain fewer than 150,000 clones, approximately 88% of them singletons. V and J are TRBV7-9 and TRBJ2-3; 11 bases are a match to TRBD2. The sample taken for sequencing was peripheral blood. This receptor was identified in a woman aged 40-49 years with acute or convalescent COVID-19. The CDR3 DNA follows: TGTGCCAGCAGCTTTACTAGCGGGGGTTTCACAGATACGCAGTATTTT. It codes for CASSFTSGGFTDTQYF.